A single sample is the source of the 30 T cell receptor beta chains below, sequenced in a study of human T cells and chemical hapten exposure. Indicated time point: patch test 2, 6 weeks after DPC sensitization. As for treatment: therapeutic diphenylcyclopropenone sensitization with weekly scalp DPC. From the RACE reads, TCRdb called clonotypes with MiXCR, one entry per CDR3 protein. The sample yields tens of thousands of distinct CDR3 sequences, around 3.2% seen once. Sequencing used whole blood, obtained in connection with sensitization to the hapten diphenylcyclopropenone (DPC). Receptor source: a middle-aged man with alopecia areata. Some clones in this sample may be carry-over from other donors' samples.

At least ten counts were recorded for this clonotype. The CDR3 is CASSSGQGAYNSPLHF. The CDR3 region has the DNA TGTGCCAGCAGTTCCGGACAGGGGGCGTATAATTCACCCCTCCACTTT. The gene calls are TRBV12-3 or TRBV12-4 and TRBJ1-6; 11 bases line up with TRBD1. The CDR3 runs 16 residues. V was clipped by 4 bases and J by 4 bases; unmatched bases: 3.

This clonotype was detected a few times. CDR3 sequence (DNA): TGTGCCAGCAGCTTAGGTGCGGGACCTTACAATGAGCAGTTCTTC. It translates to CASSLGAGPYNEQFF. The chain is built from TRBV7-6 and TRBJ2-1, with a weak D call TRBD2 (6 bases). Germline loops: CDR1 SGHVS, CDR2 FNYEAQ. The CDR3 loop spans 15 amino acids. The V gene lost 1 base and the J gene lost 4 bases, with 11 bases spanning the gap.

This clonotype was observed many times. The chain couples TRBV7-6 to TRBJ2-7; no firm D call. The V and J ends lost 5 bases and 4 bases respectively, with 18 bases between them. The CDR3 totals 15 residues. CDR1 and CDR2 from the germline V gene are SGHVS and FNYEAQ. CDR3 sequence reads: CASSPSPGYQYEQYF. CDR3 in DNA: TGTGCCAGCAGCCCCAGTCCTGGGTATCAGTACGAGCAGTACTTC.

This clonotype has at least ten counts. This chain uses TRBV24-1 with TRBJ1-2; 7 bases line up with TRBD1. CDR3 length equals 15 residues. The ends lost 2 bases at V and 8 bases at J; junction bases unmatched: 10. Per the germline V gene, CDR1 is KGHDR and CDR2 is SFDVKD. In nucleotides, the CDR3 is TGTGCCACCAGTGATTACCGACAGGGATCCTCCGGCTACACCTTC. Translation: CATSDYRQGSSGYTF.

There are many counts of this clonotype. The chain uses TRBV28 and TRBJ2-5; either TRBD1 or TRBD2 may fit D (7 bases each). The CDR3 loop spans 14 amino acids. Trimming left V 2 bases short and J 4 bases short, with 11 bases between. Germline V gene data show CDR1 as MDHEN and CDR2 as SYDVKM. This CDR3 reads CASSLQGGGETQYF. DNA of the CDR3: TGTGCCAGCAGTTTACAGGGGGGGGGAGAGACCCAGTACTTC.

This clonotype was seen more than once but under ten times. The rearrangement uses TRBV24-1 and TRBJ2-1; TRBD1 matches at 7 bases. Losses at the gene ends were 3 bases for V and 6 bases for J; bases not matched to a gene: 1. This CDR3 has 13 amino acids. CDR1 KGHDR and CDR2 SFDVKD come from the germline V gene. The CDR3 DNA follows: TGTGCCACCAGTGATCACAGGGGCAATGAGCAGTTCTTC. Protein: CATSDHRGNEQFF.

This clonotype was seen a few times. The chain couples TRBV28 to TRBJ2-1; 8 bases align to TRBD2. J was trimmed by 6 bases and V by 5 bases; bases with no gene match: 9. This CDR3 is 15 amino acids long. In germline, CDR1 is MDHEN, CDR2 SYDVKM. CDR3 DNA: TGTGCCAGCAGTCCCAGCCCGGGACTAGTCAATGAGCAGTTCTTC. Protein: CASSPSPGLVNEQFF.

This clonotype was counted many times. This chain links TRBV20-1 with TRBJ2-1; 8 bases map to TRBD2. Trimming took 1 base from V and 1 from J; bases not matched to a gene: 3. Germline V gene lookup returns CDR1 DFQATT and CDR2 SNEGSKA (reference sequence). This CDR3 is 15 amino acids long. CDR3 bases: TGCAGTGCTAGAGCGACTAGCGAGTCCTACAATGAGCAGTTCTTC. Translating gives CSARATSESYNEQFF.

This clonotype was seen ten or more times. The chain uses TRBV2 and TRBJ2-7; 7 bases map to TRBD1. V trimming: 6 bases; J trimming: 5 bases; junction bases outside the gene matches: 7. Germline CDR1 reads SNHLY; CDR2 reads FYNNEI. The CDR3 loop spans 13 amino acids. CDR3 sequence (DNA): TGTGCCAGCAGAGCTGACAGGGCCCACGAGCAGTACTTC. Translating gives CASRADRAHEQYF.

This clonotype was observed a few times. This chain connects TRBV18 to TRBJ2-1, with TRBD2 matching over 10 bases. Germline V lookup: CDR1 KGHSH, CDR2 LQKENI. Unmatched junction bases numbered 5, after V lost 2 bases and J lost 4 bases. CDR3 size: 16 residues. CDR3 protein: CASSPREAGGYNEQFF. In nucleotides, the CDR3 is TGTGCCAGCTCACCAAGAGAAGCGGGAGGGTACAATGAGCAGTTCTTC.

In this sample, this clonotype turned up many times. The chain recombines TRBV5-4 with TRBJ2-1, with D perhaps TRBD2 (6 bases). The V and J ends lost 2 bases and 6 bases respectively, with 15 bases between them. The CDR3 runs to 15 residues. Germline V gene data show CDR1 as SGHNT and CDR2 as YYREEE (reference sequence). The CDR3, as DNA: TGTGCCAGCAGCTTTACACTAGCAATGGGCAATGAGCAGTTCTTC. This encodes CASSFTLAMGNEQFF.

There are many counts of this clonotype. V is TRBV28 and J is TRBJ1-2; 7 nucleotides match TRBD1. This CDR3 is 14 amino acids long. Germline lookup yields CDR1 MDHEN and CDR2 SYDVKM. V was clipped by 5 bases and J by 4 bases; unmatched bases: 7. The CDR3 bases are TGTGCCAGCAGTCTCACAGGGGAGAGCTATGGCTACACCTTC. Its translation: CASSLTGESYGYTF.

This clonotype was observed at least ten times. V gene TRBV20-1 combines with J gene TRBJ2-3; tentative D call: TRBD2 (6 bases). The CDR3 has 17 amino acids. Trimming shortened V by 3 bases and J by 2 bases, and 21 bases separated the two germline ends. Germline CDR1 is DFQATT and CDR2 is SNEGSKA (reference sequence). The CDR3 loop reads CSARQLGRSSFTDTQYF. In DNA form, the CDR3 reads TGCAGTGCTAGGCAACTAGGGAGGTCGAGTTTCACAGATACGCAGTATTTT.

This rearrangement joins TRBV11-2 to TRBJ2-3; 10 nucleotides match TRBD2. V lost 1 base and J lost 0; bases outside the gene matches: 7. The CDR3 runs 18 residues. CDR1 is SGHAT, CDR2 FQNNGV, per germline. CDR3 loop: CASSLGDLAGASTDTQYF. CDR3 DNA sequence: TGTGCCAGCAGCTTAGGCGATCTAGCGGGAGCTAGCACAGATACGCAGTATTTT.

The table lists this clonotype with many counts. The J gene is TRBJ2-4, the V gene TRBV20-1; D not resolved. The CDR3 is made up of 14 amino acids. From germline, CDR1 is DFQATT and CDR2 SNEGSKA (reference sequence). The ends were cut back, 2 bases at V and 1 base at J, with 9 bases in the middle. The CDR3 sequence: CSARSPAAKNIQYF. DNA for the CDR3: TGCAGTGCTAGAAGTCCGGCGGCCAAAAACATTCAGTACTTC.

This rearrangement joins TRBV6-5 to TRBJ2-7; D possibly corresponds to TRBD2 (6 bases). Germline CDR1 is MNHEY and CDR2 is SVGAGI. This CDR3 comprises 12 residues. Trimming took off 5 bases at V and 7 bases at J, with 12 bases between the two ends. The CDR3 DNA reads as TGTGCCAGCAGTAACGGGGGTTTGGAGCAGTACTTC. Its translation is CASSNGGLEQYF.

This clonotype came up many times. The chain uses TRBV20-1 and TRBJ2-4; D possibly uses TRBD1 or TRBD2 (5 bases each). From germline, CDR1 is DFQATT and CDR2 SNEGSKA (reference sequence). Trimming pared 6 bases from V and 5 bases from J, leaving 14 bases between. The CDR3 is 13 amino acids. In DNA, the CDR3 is TGCAGTGCCGAACCCCAGGGAGAAAACATTCAGTACTTC. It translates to CSAEPQGENIQYF.

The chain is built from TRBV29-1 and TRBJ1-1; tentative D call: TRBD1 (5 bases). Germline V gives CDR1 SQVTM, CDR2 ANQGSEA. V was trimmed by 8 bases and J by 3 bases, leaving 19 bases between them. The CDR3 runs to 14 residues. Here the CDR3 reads CSTRGTGAYTEAFF. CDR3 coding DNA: TGCAGCACCCGAGGGACCGGGGCATACACTGAAGCTTTCTTT.

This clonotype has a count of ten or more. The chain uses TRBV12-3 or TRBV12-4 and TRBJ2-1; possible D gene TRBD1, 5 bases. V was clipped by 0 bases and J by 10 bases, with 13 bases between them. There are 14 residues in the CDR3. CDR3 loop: CASSLAVQGKEQFF. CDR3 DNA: TGTGCCAGCAGTTTAGCGGTTCAGGGAAAAGAGCAGTTCTTC.

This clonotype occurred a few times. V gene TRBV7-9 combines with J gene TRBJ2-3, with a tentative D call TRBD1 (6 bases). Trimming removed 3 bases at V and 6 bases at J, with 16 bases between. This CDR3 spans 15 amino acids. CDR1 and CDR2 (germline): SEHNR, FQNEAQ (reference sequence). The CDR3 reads CASSFGQPPSDTQYF. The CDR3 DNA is TGTGCCAGCAGCTTCGGACAGCCCCCCTCGGATACGCAGTATTTT.

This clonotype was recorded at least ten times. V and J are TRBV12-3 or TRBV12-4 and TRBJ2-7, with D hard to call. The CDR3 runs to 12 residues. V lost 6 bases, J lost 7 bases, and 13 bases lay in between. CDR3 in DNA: TGTGCCAGCAGCCGTTCGTTTAGGGAGCAGTACTTC. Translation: CASSRSFREQYF.

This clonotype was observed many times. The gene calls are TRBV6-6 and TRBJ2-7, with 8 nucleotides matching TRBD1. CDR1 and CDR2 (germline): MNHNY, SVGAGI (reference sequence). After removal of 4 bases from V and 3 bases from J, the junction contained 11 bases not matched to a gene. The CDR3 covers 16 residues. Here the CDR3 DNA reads TGTGCCAGCAGTTCCCGGACAGGGATCGGGGGCTACGAGCAGTACTTC. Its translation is CASSSRTGIGGYEQYF.

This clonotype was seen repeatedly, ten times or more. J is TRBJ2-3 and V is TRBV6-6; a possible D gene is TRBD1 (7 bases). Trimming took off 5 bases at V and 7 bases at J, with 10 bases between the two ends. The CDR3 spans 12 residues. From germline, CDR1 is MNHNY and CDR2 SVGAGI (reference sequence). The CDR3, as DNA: TGTGCCAGCAGTCAGGGGGGATATACGCAGTATTTT. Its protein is CASSQGGYTQYF.

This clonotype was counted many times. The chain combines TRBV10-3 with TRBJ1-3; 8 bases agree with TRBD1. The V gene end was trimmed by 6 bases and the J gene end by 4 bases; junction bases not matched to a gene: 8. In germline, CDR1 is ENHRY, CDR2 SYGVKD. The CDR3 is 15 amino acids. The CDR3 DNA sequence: TGTGCCATCAGGAATACAGGGGGAGAAGGAAACACCATATATTTT. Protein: CAIRNTGGEGNTIYF.

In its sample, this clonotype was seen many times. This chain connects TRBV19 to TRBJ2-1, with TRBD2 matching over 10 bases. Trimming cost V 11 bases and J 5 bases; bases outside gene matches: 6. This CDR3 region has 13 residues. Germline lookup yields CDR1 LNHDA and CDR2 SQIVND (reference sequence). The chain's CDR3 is CACSGRVNNEQFF. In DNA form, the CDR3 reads TGTGCCTGCAGCGGGAGGGTTAACAATGAGCAGTTCTTC.

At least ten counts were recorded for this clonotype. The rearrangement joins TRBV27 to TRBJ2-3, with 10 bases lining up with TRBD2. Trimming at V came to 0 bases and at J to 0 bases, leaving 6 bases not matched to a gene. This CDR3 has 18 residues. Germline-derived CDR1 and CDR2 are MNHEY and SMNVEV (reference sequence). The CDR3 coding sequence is TGTGCCAGCAGTTTATCTGCTAGCGGGAGACCTAGCACAGATACGCAGTATTTT. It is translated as CASSLSASGRPSTDTQYF.

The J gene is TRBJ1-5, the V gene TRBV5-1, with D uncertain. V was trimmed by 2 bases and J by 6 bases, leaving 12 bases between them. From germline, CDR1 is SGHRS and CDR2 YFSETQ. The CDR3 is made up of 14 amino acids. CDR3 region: CASSFEGGGQPQHF. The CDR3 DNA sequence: TGCGCCAGCAGCTTTGAGGGAGGCGGTCAGCCCCAGCATTTT.

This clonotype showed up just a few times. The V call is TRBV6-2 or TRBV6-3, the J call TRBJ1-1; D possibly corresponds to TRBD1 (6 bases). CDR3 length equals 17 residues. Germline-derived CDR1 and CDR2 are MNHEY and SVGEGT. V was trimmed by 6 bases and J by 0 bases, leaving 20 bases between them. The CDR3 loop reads CASSQDRSYGMNTEAFF. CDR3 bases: TGTGCCAGCAGCCAAGACAGGAGCTATGGGATGAACACTGAAGCTTTCTTT.

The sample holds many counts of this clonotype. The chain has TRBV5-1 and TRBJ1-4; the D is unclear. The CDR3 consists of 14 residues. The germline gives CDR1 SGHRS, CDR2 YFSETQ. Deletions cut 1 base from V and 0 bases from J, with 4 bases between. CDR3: CASSLSATNEKLFF. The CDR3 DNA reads TGCGCCAGCAGCTTGTCAGCAACTAATGAAAAACTGTTTTTT.

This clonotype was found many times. For the CDR3, the DNA is TGTGCCAGCAGTTTAACTAGAGCAAATGAGCAGTTCTTC. Amino acids: CASSLTRANEQFF. V is TRBV6-4 and J is TRBJ2-1; TRBD2 might be the D (5 bases). Trimming left V 5 bases short and J 7 bases short, with 12 bases between. Germline V CDR1 and CDR2: MRHNA, SNTAGT. This CDR3 comprises 13 residues.